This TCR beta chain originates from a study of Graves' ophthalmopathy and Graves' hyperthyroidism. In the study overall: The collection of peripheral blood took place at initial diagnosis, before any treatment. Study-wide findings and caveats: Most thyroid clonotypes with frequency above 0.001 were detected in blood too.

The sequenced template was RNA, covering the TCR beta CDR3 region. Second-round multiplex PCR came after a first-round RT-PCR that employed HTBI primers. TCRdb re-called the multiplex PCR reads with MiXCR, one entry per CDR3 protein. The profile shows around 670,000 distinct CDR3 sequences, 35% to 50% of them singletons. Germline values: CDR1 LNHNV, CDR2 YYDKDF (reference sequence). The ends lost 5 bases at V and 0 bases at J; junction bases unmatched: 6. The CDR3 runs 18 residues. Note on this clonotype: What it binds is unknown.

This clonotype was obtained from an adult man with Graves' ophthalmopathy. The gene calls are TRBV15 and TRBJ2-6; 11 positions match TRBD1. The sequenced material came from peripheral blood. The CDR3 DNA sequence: TGTGCCACCAGCGCTCGGACAGGGGGCTTCTCTGGGGCCAACGTCCTGACTTTC. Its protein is CATSARTGGFSGANVLTF.